Below are 5 T cell receptor beta chains sequenced from a single sample in a study of T cells in localized non-small cell lung cancer. This table comes from immunoSEQ multiplex PCR, and its TCRdb copy is limited to in-frame clones, with some not included. The data contain about 53,000 clones, around four fifths of them singletons. This material consisted of peripheral blood mononuclear cells, taken before any cancer treatment. These receptors originate from a man aged 40 to 70 with stage III lung adenocarcinoma.

The table lists this clone with a few counts. V is TRBV30 and J is TRBJ2-7, with TRBD2 identical over 15 bases. The trim removed 2 bases at V and 7 bases at J, leaving 6 bases unmatched. Germline assignment: CDR1 GTSNPN and CDR2 SVGIG (reference sequence). CDR3 size: 15 residues. CDR3 loop: CAWSKKGLAGGEQYF. The CDR3 region has the DNA TGTGCCTGGAGTAAGAAGGGACTAGCGGGAGGAGAGCAGTACTTC.

This clone was counted a single time. The V and J genes are TRBV9 and TRBJ1-2, with D tentatively TRBD1 (5 bases). The CDR3 runs to 14 residues. Trimming removed 3 bases from V and 4 bases from J, with 13 bases in between. Germline-derived CDR1 and CDR2 are SGDLS and YYNGEE. The CDR3 spells CASSDSGGIYGYTF. The CDR3 nucleotides read TGTGCCAGCAGCGACTCTGGGGGGATCTATGGCTACACCTTC.

The genes are TRBV27 and TRBJ2-2; 9 bases map to TRBD1. The germline CDR1 and CDR2 sequences are MNHEY and SMNVEV (reference sequence). The V segment lost 10 bases and the J segment 7 bases; nucleotides outside the gene matches: 10. This CDR3 spans 14 amino acids. For the CDR3, the DNA is TGTGCCACTCCGGGACAGGGAGGAGTCGGGGAGCTGTTTTTT. This gives the protein CATPGQGGVGELFF.

The V and J genes are TRBV30 and TRBJ2-1; D not resolved. CDR1 is GTSNPN, CDR2 SVGIG, per germline (reference sequence). With 2 bases removed from V and 6 bases from J, the gap between germline ends came to 14 bases. This CDR3 has 14 amino acids. The CDR3 loop is CAWSPEAISNEQFF. The CDR3 coding sequence is TGTGCCTGGAGTCCCGAGGCAATCAGCAATGAGCAGTTCTTC.

The V and J genes are TRBV7-3 and TRBJ2-3; the D gene could be TRBD1 or TRBD2 (6 bases each). V lost 2 bases to trimming and J lost 0 bases, with 18 bases between them. The CDR3 runs 18 residues. Germline CDR1 is SGHTA and CDR2 is FQGTGA. The CDR3 sequence is CASSLSGDAEGSTDTQYF. The DNA of the CDR3 is TGTGCCAGCAGCTTATCAGGGGACGCGGAGGGTAGCACAGATACGCAGTATTTT.